This T cell receptor (beta chain) was retrieved from a study of early T cells in non-severe SARS-CoV-2 infection. Study-wide findings and caveats: Private and CD4 specificities were missed by VDJdb matching, skewed to anti-spike CD8.

TCRdb used MiXCR to reprocess the 5' RACE reads, holding one entry per CDR3 protein. The sample shows 32,000 or so distinct CDR3 sequences, about 6% of them seen only once. The germline V gene has CDR1 MNHEY and CDR2 SVGAGI. Trimming took 2 bases from V and 4 from J; bases not matched to a gene: 8. This CDR3 comprises 15 residues. This clonotype was seen many times. The target antigen is unknown. The source is an adult who was a healthcare worker with PCR-confirmed SARS-CoV-2 infection or an uninfected control (not recorded which). Source material: whole blood. The V and J genes are TRBV6-5 and TRBJ2-7; 7 bases agree with TRBD1. The CDR3 DNA sequence: TGTGCCAGCAGTTACACCACAGGGGCGATTTACGAGCAGTACTTC. Amino acids: CASSYTTGAIYEQYF.